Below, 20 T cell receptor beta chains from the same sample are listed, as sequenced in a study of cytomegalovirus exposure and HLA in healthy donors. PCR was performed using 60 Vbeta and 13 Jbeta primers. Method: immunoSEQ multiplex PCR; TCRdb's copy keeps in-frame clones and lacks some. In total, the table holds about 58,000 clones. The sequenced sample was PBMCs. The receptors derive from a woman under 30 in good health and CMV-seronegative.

The CDR3 nucleotides read TGTGCCAGCAGTGAATTCGGTCTCCCCCAAGCTTTCTTT. This sequence encodes CASSEFGLPQAFF. The chain combines TRBV25-1 with TRBJ1-1, with D uncertain. Germline CDR1 is MGHDK and CDR2 is SYGVNS. The V and J ends lost 1 base and 9 bases respectively, with 12 bases between them. CDR3 length equals 13 residues.

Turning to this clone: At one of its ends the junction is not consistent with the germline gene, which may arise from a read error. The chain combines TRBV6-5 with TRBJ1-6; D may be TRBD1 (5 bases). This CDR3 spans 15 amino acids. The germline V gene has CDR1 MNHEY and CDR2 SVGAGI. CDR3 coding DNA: TGTGCCAGCAGTTACTCCAGGGCCCGGAATTCACACCTCCACTTT. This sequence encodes CASSYSRARNSHLHF.

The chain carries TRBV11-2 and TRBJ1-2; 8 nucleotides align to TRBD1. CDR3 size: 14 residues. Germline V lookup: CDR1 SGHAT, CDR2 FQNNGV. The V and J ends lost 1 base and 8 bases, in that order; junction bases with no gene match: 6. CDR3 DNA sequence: TGTGCCAGCAGCTTAGGGCAGGGGGCGATGGGCTACACCTTC. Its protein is CASSLGQGAMGYTF.

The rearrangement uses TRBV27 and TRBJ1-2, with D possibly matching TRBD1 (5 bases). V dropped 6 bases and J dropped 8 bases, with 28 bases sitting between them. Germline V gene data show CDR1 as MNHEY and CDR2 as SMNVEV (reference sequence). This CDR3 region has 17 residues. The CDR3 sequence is CASSPVDPGLFQGGYTF. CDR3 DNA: TGTGCCAGCAGCCCAGTCGACCCGGGACTTTTCCAAGGGGGCTACACCTTC.

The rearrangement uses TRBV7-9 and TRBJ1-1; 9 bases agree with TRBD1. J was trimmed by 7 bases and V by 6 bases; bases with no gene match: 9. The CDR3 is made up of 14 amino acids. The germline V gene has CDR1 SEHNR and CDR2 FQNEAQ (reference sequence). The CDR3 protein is CASSKGTGKSEAFF. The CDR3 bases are TGTGCCAGCAGTAAAGGGACAGGGAAGAGTGAAGCTTTCTTT.

CDR3 coding DNA: TGTGCCAGCAGCCTACAGGGGGCTTTGATCGGGGAGCTGTTTTTT. The encoded protein is CASSLQGALIGELFF. The chain couples TRBV7-8 to TRBJ2-2, with 9 bases aligning to TRBD1. The CDR3 length is 15 residues. Trimming removed 5 bases from V and 7 bases from J; junction bases left unmatched: 8. Germline V CDR1 and CDR2: SGHVS, FQNEAQ.

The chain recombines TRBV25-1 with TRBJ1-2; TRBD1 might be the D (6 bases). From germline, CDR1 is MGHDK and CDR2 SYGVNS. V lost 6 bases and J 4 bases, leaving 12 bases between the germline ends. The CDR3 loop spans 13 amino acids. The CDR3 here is CASSQTGFYGYTF. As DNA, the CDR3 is TGTGCCAGCAGCCAGACAGGATTCTATGGCTACACCTTC.

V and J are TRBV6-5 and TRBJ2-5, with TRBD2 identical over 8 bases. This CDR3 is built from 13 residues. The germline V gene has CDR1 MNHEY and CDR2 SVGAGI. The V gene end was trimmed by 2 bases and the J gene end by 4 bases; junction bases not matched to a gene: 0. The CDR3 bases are TGTGCCAGCAGTTACGCGGGAGGAGAGACCCAGTACTTC. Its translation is CASSYAGGETQYF.

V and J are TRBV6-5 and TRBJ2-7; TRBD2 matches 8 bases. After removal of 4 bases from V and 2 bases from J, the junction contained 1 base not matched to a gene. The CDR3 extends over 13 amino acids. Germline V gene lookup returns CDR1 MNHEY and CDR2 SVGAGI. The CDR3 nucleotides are TGTGCCAGCAGTTCGACTAGCGCCTACGAGCAGTACTTC. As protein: CASSSTSAYEQYF.

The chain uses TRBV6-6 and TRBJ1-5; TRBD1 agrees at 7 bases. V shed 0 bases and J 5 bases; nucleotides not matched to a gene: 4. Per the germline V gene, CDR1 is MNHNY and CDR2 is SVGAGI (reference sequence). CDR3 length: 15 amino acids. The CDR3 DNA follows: TGTGCCAGCAGTTACTCTGGGACAGCTGATCAGCCCCAGCATTTT. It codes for CASSYSGTADQPQHF.

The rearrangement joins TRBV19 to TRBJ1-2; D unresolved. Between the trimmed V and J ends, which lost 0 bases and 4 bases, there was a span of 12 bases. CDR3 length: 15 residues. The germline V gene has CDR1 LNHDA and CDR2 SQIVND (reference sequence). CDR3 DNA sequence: TGTGCCAGTAGTATAGACAGGTCCGCATCCTATGGCTACACCTTC. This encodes CASSIDRSASYGYTF.

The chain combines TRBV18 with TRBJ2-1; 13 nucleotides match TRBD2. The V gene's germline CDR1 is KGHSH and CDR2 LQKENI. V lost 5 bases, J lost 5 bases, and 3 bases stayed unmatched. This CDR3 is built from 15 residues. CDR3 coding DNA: TGTGCCAGCTCAGTACTAGCGGGAGGGGACAATGAGCAGTTCTTC. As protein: CASSVLAGGDNEQFF.

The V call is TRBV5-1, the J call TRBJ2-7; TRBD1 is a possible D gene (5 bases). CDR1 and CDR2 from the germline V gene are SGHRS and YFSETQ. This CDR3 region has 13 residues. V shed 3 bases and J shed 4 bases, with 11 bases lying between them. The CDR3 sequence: CASSSADRYEQYF. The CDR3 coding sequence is TGCGCCAGCAGCTCCGCAGACAGATACGAGCAGTACTTC. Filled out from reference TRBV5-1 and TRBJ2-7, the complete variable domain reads KAGVTQTPRYLIKTRGQQVTLSCSPISGHRSVSWYQQTPGQGLQFLFEYFSETQRNKGNFPGRFSGRQFSNSRSEMNVSTLELGDSALYLCASSSADRYEQYFGPGTRLTVT.

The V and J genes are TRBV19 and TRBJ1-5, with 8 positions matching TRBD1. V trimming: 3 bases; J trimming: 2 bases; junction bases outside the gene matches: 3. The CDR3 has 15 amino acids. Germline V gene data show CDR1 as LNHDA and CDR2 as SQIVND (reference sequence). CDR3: CASSISGGGNQPQHF. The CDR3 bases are TGTGCCAGTAGTATCTCAGGGGGCGGCAATCAGCCCCAGCATTTT.

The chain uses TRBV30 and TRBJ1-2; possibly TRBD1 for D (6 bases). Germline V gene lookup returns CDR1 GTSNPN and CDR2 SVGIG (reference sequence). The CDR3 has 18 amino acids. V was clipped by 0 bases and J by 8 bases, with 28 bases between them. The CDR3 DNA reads TGTGCCTGGAGTGTATACGTGGGGACATCCCCCGAAAGAAACGGCTACACCTTC. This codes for CAWSVYVGTSPERNGYTF.

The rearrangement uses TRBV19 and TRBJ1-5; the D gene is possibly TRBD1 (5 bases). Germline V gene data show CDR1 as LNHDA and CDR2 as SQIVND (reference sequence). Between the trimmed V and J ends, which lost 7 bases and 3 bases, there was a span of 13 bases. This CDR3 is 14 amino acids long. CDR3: CASIEAGYNQPQHF. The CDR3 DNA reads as TGTGCCAGTATCGAAGCAGGGTACAATCAGCCCCAGCATTTT.

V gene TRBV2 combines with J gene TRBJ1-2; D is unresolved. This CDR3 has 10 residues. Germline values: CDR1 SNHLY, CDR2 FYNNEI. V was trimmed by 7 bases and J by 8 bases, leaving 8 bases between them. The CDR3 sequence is CASIGEGYTF. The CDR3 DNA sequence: TGTGCCAGCATTGGGGAGGGCTACACCTTC.

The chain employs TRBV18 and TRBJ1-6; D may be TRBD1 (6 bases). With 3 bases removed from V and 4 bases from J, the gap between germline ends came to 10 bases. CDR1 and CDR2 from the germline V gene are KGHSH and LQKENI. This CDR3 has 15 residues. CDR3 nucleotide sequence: TGTGCCAGCTCACCGGACAGCGGATATAATTCACCCCTCCACTTT. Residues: CASSPDSGYNSPLHF.

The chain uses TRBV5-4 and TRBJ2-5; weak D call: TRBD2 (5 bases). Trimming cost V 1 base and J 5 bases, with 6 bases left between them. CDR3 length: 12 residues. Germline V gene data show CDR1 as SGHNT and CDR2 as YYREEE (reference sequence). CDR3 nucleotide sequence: TGTGCCAGCAGCTTGTGGAGGGAGACCCAGTACTTC. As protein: CASSLWRETQYF.

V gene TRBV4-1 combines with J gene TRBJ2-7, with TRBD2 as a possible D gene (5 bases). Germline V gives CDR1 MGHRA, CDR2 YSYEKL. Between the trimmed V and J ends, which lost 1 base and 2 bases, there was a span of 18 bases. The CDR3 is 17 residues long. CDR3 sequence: CASSQAYRGHRTYEQYF. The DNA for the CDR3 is TGCGCCAGCAGCCAAGCATATCGCGGGCATCGTACCTACGAGCAGTACTTC.